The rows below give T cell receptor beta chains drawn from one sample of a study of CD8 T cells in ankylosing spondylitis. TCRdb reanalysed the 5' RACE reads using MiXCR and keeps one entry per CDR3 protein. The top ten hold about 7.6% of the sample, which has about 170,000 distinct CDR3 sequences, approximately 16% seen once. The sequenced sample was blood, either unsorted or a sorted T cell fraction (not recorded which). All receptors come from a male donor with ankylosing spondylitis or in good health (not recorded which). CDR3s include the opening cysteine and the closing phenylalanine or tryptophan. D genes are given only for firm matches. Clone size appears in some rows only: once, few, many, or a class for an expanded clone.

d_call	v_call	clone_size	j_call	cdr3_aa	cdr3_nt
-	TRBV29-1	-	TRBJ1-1	CSVGSGLYTEAFF	TGCAGCGTTGGGTCAGGGTTATACACTGAAGCTTTCTTT
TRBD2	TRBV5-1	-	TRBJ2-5	CASSSLLASQETQYF	TGCGCCAGCAGCTCCTTACTAGCGAGTCAAGAGACCCAGTACTTC
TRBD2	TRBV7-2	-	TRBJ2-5	CASSTSAGLARETQYF	TGTGCCAGCAGCACATCGGCGGGACTAGCGCGAGAGACCCAGTACTTC
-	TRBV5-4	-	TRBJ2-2	CASSFGLGVDVDTGELFF	TGTGCCAGCAGCTTTGGCCTAGGGGTAGACGTGGACACCGGGGAGCTGTTTTTT
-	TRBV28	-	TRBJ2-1	CASSVYERAKNEQFF	TGTGCCAGCAGTGTTTACGAGCGGGCCAAAAATGAGCAGTTCTTC
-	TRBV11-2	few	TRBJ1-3	CASSLLWQGEYSGNTIYF	TGTGCCAGCAGCTTACTATGGCAGGGAGAATACTCTGGAAACACCATATATTTT
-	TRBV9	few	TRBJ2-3	CASSVLGRSGDTQYF	TGTGCCAGCAGCGTATTGGGGAGGAGTGGGGATACGCAGTATTTT
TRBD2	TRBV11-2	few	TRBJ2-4	CASSSLAGEGRNIQYF	TGTGCCAGCAGCTCTCTAGCGGGAGAAGGCAGGAACATTCAGTACTTC
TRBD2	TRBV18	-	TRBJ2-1	CASSPPGLAGVNEQFF	TGTGCCAGCTCACCGCCGGGACTAGCGGGAGTCAATGAGCAGTTCTTC
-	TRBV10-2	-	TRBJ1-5	CASSEGTQPQHF	TGCGCCAGCAGTGAAGGGACTCAGCCCCAGCATTTT
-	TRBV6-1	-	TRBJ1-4	CASSPHDGLSGLFF	TGTGCCAGCAGCCCCCACGACGGCCTATCCGGACTGTTTTTT
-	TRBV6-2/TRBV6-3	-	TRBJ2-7	CASNPGQYPSYEQYF	TGTGCCAGCAACCCGGGGCAGTATCCTTCCTACGAGCAGTACTTC
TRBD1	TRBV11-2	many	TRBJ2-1	CASSTTTGNPNEQFF	TGTGCCAGCAGCACCACGACAGGGAACCCCAATGAGCAGTTCTTC
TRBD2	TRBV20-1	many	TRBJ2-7	CSARAGTSGVHEQYF	TGCAGTGCTAGAGCCGGGACTAGCGGGGTCCACGAGCAGTACTTC
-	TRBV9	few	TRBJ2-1	CASSVEGGTPYNEQFF	TGTGCCAGCAGCGTAGAGGGCGGGACCCCCTACAATGAGCAGTTCTTC
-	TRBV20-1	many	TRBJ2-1	CSGPRPGLNSEQFF	TGCAGTGGACCCCGCCCCGGACTTAACAGTGAGCAGTTCTTC
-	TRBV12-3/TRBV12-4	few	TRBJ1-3	CACRGGGEGNTIYF	TGTGCCTGCCGGGGGGGGGGCGAAGGAAACACCATATATTTT
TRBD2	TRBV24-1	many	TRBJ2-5	CATSDFGIAGDQETQYF	TGTGCCACCAGTGATTTTGGGATAGCGGGAGACCAAGAGACCCAGTACTTC
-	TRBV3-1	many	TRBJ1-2	CASSQMTGLTF	TGTGCCAGCAGCCAAATGACCGGCCTCACCTTC
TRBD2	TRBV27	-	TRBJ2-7	CASREGLAGAEQYF	TGTGCCAGCAGGGAGGGACTAGCGGGTGCCGAGCAGTACTTC
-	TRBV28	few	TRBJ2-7	CASSLMYEQYF	TGTGCCAGCAGTTTGATGTACGAGCAGTACTTC
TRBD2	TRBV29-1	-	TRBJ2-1	CSVEGDFLAGGLYNEQFF	TGCAGCGTTGAAGGGGATTTTCTAGCGGGAGGTCTCTACAATGAGCAGTTCTTC
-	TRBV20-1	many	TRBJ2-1	CSASKSSGSEQFF	TGCAGTGCTAGTAAAAGCTCGGGGTCTGAGCAGTTCTTC
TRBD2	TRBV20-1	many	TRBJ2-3	CSARRASGRDTQYF	TGCAGTGCTAGGAGGGCTAGCGGGAGAGATACGCAGTATTTT
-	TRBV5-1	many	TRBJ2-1	CASSYSGSTYNEQFF	TGCGCCAGCAGCTATAGCGGCTCTACCTACAATGAGCAGTTCTTC
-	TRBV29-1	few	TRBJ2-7	CSVEAPKDREQYF	TGCAGCGTTGAAGCACCAAAAGACAGGGAGCAGTACTTC
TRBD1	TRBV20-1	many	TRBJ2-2	CSAPGTGGSTGELFF	TGCAGTGCCCCAGGGACAGGTGGGAGCACCGGGGAGCTGTTTTTT
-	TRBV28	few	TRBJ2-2	CASTRIDGELFF	TGTGCCAGCACCCGGATAGACGGGGAGCTGTTTTTT
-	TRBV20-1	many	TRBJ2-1	CSASGPFSYNEQFF	TGCAGTGCCTCGGGCCCGTTTTCCTACAATGAGCAGTTCTTC
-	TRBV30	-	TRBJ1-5	CAWSLASFGPQHF	TGTGCCTGGAGTCTGGCATCCTTTGGGCCCCAGCATTTT